A few counts support the clone carrying this TCR beta chain. Germline CDR1 MDHEN, CDR2 SYDVKM. V gave up 6 bases and J gave up 8 bases, with 11 bases separating them. The CDR3 has 12 residues. Sample-barcoded 5' priming and a J-beta primer mix drove a second PCR of roughly 6 to 12 cycles. TCRdb fed the 5' RACE reads into MiXCR, producing one record per CDR3 protein. This table holds 1.5 million to 2 million distinct CDR3 sequences, approximately 28% found once. These data are taken from a study of blood T cells in healthy people across ages. The individuals who served as donors were healthy Caucasians living in Russia, aged roughly 6 to 90.

The V gene is TRBV28, the J gene TRBJ2-1; D perhaps matches TRBD1 (5 bases). This clonotype was sampled from a woman aged 25-40 years in good health. Specimen: blood. This CDR3 reads CASSRAYYEQFF. CDR3 in DNA: TGTGCCAGCAGCAGGGCGTATTATGAGCAGTTCTTC.